A single sample is the source of the 17 T cell receptor beta chains below, sequenced in a study of response to subunit inactivated influenza vaccine. TCRdb fed the RT-PCR reads into MiXCR, producing one record per CDR3 protein. In the table there are hundreds of thousands of distinct CDR3 sequences, approximately 14% of which are singletons. Sequences were derived from PBMCs from blood, sampled 11 to 12 days after vaccination. These receptors were collected from a man in his fifties or sixties who received an inactivated influenza vaccine.

The rearrangement uses TRBV4-1 and TRBJ1-2; 9 nucleotides align to TRBD1. Germline-derived CDR1 and CDR2 are MGHRA and YSYEKL. CDR3 length: 14 amino acids. Trimming at V came to 3 bases and at J to 5 bases, leaving 4 bases not matched to a gene. This CDR3 is CASSQDRGKYGYTF. DNA of the CDR3: TGCGCCAGCAGCCAGGACAGGGGCAAGTATGGCTACACCTTC.

V usage is TRBV9 and J usage is TRBJ1-5, with D possibly matching TRBD1 (5 bases). The CDR3 has 16 residues. With 4 bases removed from V and 1 base from J, the gap between germline ends came to 15 bases. Germline V CDR1 and CDR2: SGDLS, YYNGEE. CDR3 bases: TGTGCCAGCAGCCCCGGGGCCCCAACCAGCAATCAGCCCCAGCATTTT. Protein: CASSPGAPTSNQPQHF.

This clonotype occurred a few times. This chain connects TRBV2 to TRBJ1-4; D is perhaps TRBD1 (6 bases). Germline V gene sequence: CDR1 SNHLY, CDR2 FYNNEI. The CDR3 is made up of 15 amino acids. The ends were cut back, 6 bases at V and 8 bases at J, with 19 bases in the middle. CDR3 sequence reads: CASRKTQGSLEKLFF. The CDR3 coding sequence is TGTGCCAGCAGGAAGACACAGGGAAGTTTAGAAAAACTGTTTTTT.

CDR3 in amino acids: CSARFTGRNYGYTF. DNA for the CDR3: TGCAGTGCTAGATTTACAGGGAGGAACTATGGCTACACCTTC. This chain joins TRBV20-1 and TRBJ1-2; a weak D match, TRBD1 (6 bases). Germline V gene lookup returns CDR1 DFQATT and CDR2 SNEGSKA (reference sequence). V lost 2 bases and J lost 2, with 12 bases in between. This CDR3 contains 14 residues.

This clonotype was counted between two and nine times. One end of the junction varies from germline; a read error may be responsible. The chain has TRBV7-9 and TRBJ2-1, with 9 bases lining up with TRBD2. The CDR3 consists of 13 residues. In germline, CDR1 is SEHNR, CDR2 FQNEAQ (reference sequence). CDR3 residues: CASTLAGALEQFF. CDR3 DNA sequence: TGTGCCAGCACCTTAGCGGGGGCCCTTGAGCAGTTCTTC. Complete variable domain (other parts from reference TRBV7-9 and TRBJ2-1): DTGVSQNPRHKITKRGQNVTFRCDPISEHNRLYWYRQTLGQGPEFLTYFQNEAQLEKSRLLSDRFSAERPKGSFSTLEIQRTEQGDSAMYLCASTLAGALEQFFGPGTRLTVL.

The chain uses TRBV27 and TRBJ1-5; the D is unclear. Trimming stripped 9 bases from V and 2 bases from J, with 14 bases between. Per the germline V gene, CDR1 is MNHEY and CDR2 is SMNVEV (reference sequence). CDR3 length: 14 amino acids. CDR3 sequence: CASGERLGNQPQHF. The CDR3, as DNA: TGTGCCAGTGGGGAACGCCTCGGCAATCAGCCCCAGCATTTT.

Only a few counts were recorded for this clonotype. J is TRBJ1-1 and V is TRBV15, with D uncertain. V dropped 4 bases and J dropped 4 bases, with 13 bases sitting between them. The CDR3 totals 14 residues. Germline CDR1 and CDR2: LNHNV and YYDKDF (reference sequence). In DNA, the CDR3 is TGTGCCACCAGCACTATGGCAGCCATCACTGAAGCTTTCTTT. Translating gives CATSTMAAITEAFF.

This chain uses TRBV7-2 with TRBJ1-3, with a weak D call TRBD1 (6 bases). The V end lost 5 bases, the J end lost 5 bases, and 13 bases lay between the germline ends. The CDR3 extends over 14 amino acids. Germline V gene data show CDR1 as SGHTA and CDR2 as FQGNSA. The CDR3 DNA is TGTGCCAGCAGCACCGATACAGGGCGAAACACCATATATTTT. Protein: CASSTDTGRNTIYF.

This clonotype was recorded a few times. The chain recombines TRBV5-6 with TRBJ2-1, with D tentatively TRBD1 (6 bases). The CDR3 runs to 16 residues. CDR1 and CDR2 (germline): SGHDT, YYEEEE. V was pared by 4 bases and J by 6 bases, with 20 bases between. Here the CDR3 DNA reads TGTGCCAGCAGCCCAGCATTTAGACAGGTCTCCAATGAGCAGTTCTTC. Translated, it gives CASSPAFRQVSNEQFF. The variable domain in full, completed from reference TRBV5-6 and TRBJ2-1, reads DAGVTQSPTHLIKTRGQQVTLRCSPKSGHDTVSWYQQALGQGPQFIFQYYEEEERQRGNFPDRFSGHQFPNYSSELNVNALLLGDSALYLCASSPAFRQVSNEQFFGPGTRLTVL.

The J gene is TRBJ2-3, the V gene TRBV18, with 9 bases fitting TRBD1. This CDR3 comprises 16 residues. Germline V gives CDR1 KGHSH, CDR2 LQKENI. Trimming cost V 2 bases and J 2 bases; bases outside gene matches: 5. The CDR3 reads CASSPTTGGTTDTQYF. Here the CDR3 DNA reads TGTGCCAGCTCACCAACGACAGGGGGTACCACAGATACGCAGTATTTT.

The table lists this clonotype with a few counts. V gene TRBV4-2 combines with J gene TRBJ2-3; 9 bases are a match to TRBD2. V lost 0 bases to trimming and J lost 6 bases; unmatched junction nucleotides: 7. The germline V gene encodes CDR1 LGHNA and CDR2 YNFKEQ. The CDR3 runs 16 residues. Here the CDR3 DNA reads TGTGCCAGCAGCCAAGATGGGCGGGGGGGCGGCGATACGCAGTATTTT. The encoded protein is CASSQDGRGGGDTQYF.

This clonotype was seen more than once but under ten times. The chain joins TRBV30 to TRBJ2-3, with TRBD2 as a possible D gene (5 bases). Germline CDR1 reads GTSNPN; CDR2 reads SVGIG (reference sequence). This CDR3 region has 11 residues. V was shortened by 5 bases and J by 6 bases, with 9 bases between the two germline ends. In DNA form, the CDR3 reads TGTGCCTGGCGGGGTTGGGATACGCAGTATTTT. It specifies CAWRGWDTQYF.

The table lists this clonotype with many counts. The V call is TRBV7-2, the J call TRBJ2-1; 9 nucleotides match TRBD2. CDR1 and CDR2 from the germline V gene are SGHTA and FQGNSA. The CDR3 runs to 15 residues. Losses at the gene ends were 2 bases for V and 3 bases for J; bases not matched to a gene: 2. The CDR3 nucleotides read TGTGCCAGCAGCTTACTAGCGGGGAACTACAATGAGCAGTTCTTC. This sequence encodes CASSLLAGNYNEQFF.

V gene TRBV7-9 combines with J gene TRBJ2-2; D may be TRBD2 (5 bases). The CDR3 has 14 amino acids. Trimming pared 5 bases from V and 4 bases from J, leaving 11 bases between. Germline CDR1 SEHNR, CDR2 FQNEAQ (reference sequence). This chain's CDR3 is CASSTTSGTGELFF. The DNA for the CDR3 is TGTGCCAGCAGCACCACTAGTGGCACCGGGGAGCTGTTTTTT. Looking up the rest from reference TRBV7-9 and TRBJ2-2 gives the full variable domain: DTGVSQNPRHKITKRGQNVTFRCDPISEHNRLYWYRQTLGQGPEFLTYFQNEAQLEKSRLLSDRFSAERPKGSFSTLEIQRTEQGDSAMYLCASSTTSGTGELFFGEGSRLTVL.

The chain is built from TRBV15 and TRBJ1-4; 8 nucleotides agree with TRBD1. Germline V gene data show CDR1 as LNHNV and CDR2 as YYDKDF (reference sequence). The CDR3 covers 15 residues. V shed 3 bases and J 5 bases; nucleotides not matched to a gene: 5. The CDR3 DNA reads as TGTGCCACCAGCAGGTCGGACAGGGTAAATGAAAAACTGTTTTTT. It translates to CATSRSDRVNEKLFF.

The chain couples TRBV6-2 or TRBV6-3 to TRBJ2-3, with unresolved D. The CDR3 has 13 residues. Germline V gene sequence: CDR1 MNHEY, CDR2 SVGEGT. V was clipped by 7 bases and J by 0 bases, with 8 bases between them. The CDR3: CASTPISTDTQYF. CDR3 DNA: TGTGCCAGCACTCCTATTAGCACAGATACGCAGTATTTT.

The chain uses TRBV12-3 or TRBV12-4 and TRBJ1-3; the D gene is possibly TRBD1 (5 bases). Trimming stripped 4 bases from V and 0 bases from J, with 16 bases between. The CDR3 runs 17 residues. CDR3 DNA: TGTGCCAGCAGTTGGACCCCGGGACGGGTCTCTGGAAACACCATATATTTT. This gives the protein CASSWTPGRVSGNTIYF.